The T cell receptor (beta chain) described here comes from a study of T cell responses to AZD1222 COVID-19 vaccine (dated by TCRdb to the early 2020s). For the wider study: AZD1222 recipients with second doses at about 4 weeks or about 12 weeks were pooled, because spike-specific TCR depth and breadth did not differ between schedules. TCR sequencing covered over 230 trial participants: about 210 given two doses of AZD1222 and approximately 26 given two doses of MenACWY control vaccine. Trial participants were enrolled into age subgroups of 18-55, 56-69 and 70-plus years, which contained around 150, 28 and 57 TCR-sequenced participants, respectively.

The germline V gene specifies LGHNA as CDR1 and YSLEER as CDR2. V sheds 0 bases and J sheds 0 bases, leaving 17 bases between their ends. There are 18 amino acids in the CDR3, from cysteine to phenylalanine inclusive. Only the CDR3 region is kept as DNA, spanning 54 bases read in frame from base 1. As concerns this clone: There is no known antigen for this receptor. No much larger clonotype is one base removed from it; base qualities were not supplied.

The paper's findings and limits, for the study overall: In the small 56-69-year group, the increase in depth fell short of significance, most likely because of low power. Epitopes outside the regions mutated in the B.1.351 and B.1.1.7 variants were reportedly recognized by nearly half of the unique spike-specific TCRs. The whole spike protein was spanned by vaccine-associated CD4 TCRs, and dominant responses were seen in regions 160-218 and 743-854. Participants were mostly white British, with more females than males. The authors suggested clonal diversity may have been underestimated. Conclusions about previously exposed vaccinees were limited because only six AZD1222 recipients were SARS-CoV-2 seropositive at baseline. After two AZD1222 doses, both the breadth and the depth of spike-specific TCRs were significantly higher than at day 0 and than in MenACWY recipients. Because no samples from the day 14 peak response were available, repertoires could be characterized only after the peak T cell response.

The CDR3 regions of human TCRbeta chains were analyzed by immunosequencing. The authors' pipeline ran thus. TCRs in the repertoires were compared against a reference library of SARS-CoV-2-specific TCRs that had been generated with the MIRA antigen-specificity platform. Breadth was defined as the fraction of unique TCRs that were SARS-CoV-2-associated, and depth was defined as the fraction of total T cells that were SARS-CoV-2-associated. Using the MIRA data, every spike-specific TCR was mapped to the spike region that the TCR reacted to and assigned to either a CD4 or a CD8 class. Log10-transformed breadth and depth values were compared by one-way ANOVA with Sidak's multiple comparisons tests. Not all clones reach the TCRdb copy of this immuneACCESS table, which keeps in-frame sequences only. Checked studies attribute under half of the gap to unresolved V genes and leave the rest unexplained. D and trimming come from the DNA, and the V and J calls and clone size come from that table. This sample holds under 150,000 clones; about 93% were observed only once. In total, the top ten clones hold about 5% of the sample.

Sample time point, as interpreted from the label and publication: baseline before first vaccination. Vaccinee samples were obtained from the UK trials COV001 and COV002, which included a single-blind randomized controlled phase 2/3 trial of AZD1222 (ChAdOx1 nCoV-19) in healthy adults. For TCRbeta chain sequencing, PBMC samples from trial participants were taken at day 0 and at day 28 after the second dose. This TCR was sampled from an adult in good health. The chain joins TRBV4-3 to TRBJ1-2; too little of a D gene remains to name it. The sequences come from peripheral blood, collected on day 0 of AZD1222 vaccination. The DNA sequence is given as TGCGCCAGCAGCCAAGAGGCCCAGGCGGCTGATACTAACTATGGCTACACCTTC. It is translated as CASSQEAQAADTNYGYTF.